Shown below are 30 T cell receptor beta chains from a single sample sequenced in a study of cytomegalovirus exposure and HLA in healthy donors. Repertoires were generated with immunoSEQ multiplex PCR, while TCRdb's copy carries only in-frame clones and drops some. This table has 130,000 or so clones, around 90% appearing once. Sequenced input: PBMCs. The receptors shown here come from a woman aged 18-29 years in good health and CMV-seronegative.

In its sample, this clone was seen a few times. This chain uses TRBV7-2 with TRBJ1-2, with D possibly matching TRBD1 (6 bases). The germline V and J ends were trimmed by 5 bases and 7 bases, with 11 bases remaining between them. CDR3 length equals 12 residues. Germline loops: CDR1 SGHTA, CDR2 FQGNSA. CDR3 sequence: CASSIQQGGYTF. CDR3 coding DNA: TGTGCCAGCAGCATCCAACAGGGTGGCTACACCTTC.

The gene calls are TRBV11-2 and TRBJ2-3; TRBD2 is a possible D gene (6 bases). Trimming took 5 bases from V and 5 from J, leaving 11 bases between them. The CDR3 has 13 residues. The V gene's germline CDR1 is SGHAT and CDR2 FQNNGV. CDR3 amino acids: CASSPMGGDTQYF. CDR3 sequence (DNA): TGTGCCAGCAGCCCAATGGGGGGAGATACGCAGTATTTT.

CDR3 DNA sequence: TGTGCCAGCAGCTTAGTGTACTCGGACCAAGAGACCCAGTACTTC. Translation: CASSLVYSDQETQYF. V is TRBV7-8 and J is TRBJ2-5; D uncertain. This CDR3 region has 15 residues. The V end lost 1 base, the J end lost 0 bases, and 9 bases lay between the germline ends. Germline V gene data show CDR1 as SGHVS and CDR2 as FQNEAQ.

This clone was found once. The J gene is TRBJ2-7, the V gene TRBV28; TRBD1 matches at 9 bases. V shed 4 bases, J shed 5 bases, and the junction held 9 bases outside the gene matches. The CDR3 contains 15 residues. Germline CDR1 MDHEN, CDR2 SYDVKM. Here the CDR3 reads CASSSIGTGRNEQYF. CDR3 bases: TGTGCCAGCAGTTCCATAGGGACAGGGCGGAACGAGCAGTACTTC. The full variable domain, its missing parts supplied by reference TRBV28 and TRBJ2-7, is DVKVTQSSRYLVKRTGEKVFLECVQDMDHENMFWYRQDPGLGLRLIYFSYDVKMKEKGDIPEGYSVSREKKERFSLILESASTNQTSMYLCASSSIGTGRNEQYFGPGTRLTVT.

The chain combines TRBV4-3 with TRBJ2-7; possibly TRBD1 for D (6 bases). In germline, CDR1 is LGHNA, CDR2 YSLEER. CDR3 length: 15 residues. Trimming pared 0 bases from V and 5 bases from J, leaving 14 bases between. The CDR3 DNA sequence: TGCGCCAGCAGCCAAGATCGAGGGGGAAGCGACGAGCAGTACTTC. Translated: CASSQDRGGSDEQYF.

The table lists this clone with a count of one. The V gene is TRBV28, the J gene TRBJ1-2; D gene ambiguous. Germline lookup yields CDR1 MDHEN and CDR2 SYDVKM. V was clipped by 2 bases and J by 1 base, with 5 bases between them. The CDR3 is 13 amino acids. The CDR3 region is CASSLQINYGYTF. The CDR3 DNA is TGTGCCAGCAGTTTACAGATTAACTATGGCTACACCTTC.

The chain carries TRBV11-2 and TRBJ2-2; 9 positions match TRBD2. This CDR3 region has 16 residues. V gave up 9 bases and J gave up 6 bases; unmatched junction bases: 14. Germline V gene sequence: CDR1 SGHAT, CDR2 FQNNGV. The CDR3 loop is CASHPTSGRGAGELFF. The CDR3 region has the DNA TGTGCCAGTCATCCGACTAGCGGCAGAGGTGCCGGGGAGCTGTTTTTT.

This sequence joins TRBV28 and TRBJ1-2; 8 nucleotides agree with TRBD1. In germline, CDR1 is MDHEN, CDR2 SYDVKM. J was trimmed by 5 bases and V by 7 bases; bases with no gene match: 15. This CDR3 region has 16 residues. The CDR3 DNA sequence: TGTGCCAGCACTCCTTGGGCGCAGGGGGCCCGGTATGGCTACACCTTC. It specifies CASTPWAQGARYGYTF.

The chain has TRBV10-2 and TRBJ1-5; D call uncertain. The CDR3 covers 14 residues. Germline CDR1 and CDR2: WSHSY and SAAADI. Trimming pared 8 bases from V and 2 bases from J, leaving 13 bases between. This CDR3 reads CASQNAGGNQPQHF. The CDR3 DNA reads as TGCGCCAGCCAAAATGCGGGCGGCAATCAGCCCCAGCATTTT.

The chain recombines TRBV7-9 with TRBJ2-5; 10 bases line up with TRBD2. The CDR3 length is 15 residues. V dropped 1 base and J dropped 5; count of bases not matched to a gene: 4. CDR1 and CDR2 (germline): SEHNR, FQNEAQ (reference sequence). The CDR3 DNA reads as TGTGCCAGCAGCTTAGGACTAGCGGGTTTGGAGACCCAGTACTTC. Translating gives CASSLGLAGLETQYF. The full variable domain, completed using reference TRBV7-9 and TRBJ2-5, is DTGVSQNPRHKITKRGQNVTFRCDPISEHNRLYWYRQTLGQGPEFLTYFQNEAQLEKSRLLSDRFSAERPKGSFSTLEIQRTEQGDSAMYLCASSLGLAGLETQYFGPGTRLLVL.

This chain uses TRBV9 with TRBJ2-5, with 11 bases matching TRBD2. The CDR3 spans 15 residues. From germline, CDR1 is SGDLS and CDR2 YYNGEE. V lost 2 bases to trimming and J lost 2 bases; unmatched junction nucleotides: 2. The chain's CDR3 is CASSVIAGGQETQYF. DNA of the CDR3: TGTGCCAGCAGCGTGATAGCGGGGGGGCAAGAGACCCAGTACTTC.

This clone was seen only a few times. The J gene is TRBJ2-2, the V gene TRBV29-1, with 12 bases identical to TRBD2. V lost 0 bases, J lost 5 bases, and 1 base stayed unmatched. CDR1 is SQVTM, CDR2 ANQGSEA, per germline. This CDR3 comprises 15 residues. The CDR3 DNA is TGCAGCGTTGAAGACGGGACTAGCGGGACCGGGGAGCTGTTTTTT. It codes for CSVEDGTSGTGELFF.

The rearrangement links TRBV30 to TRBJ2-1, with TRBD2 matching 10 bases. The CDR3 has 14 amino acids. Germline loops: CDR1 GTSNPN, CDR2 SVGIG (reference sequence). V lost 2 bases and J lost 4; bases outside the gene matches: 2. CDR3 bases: TGTGCCTGGAGTAGCGGGAGGGGGTACAATGAGCAGTTCTTC. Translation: CAWSSGRGYNEQFF.

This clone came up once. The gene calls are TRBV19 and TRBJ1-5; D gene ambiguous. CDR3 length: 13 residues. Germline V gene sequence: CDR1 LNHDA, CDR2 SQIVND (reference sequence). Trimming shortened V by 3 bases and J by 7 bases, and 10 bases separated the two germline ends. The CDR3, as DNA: TGTGCCAGTAGTATGGGAGGGCCGCAGCCCCAGCATTTT. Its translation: CASSMGGPQPQHF.

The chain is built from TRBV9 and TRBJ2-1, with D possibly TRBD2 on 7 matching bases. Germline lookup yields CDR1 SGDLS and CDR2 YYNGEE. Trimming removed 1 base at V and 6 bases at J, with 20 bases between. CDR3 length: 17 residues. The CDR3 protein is CASSVHPTQGGGNEQFF. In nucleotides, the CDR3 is TGTGCCAGCAGCGTACATCCAACACAGGGAGGGGGCAATGAGCAGTTCTTC.

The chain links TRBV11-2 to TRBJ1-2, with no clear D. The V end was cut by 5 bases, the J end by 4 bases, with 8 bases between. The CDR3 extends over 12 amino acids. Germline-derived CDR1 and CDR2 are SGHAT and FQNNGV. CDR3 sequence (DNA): TGTGCCAGCAGCCGAGGAACCTATGGCTACACCTTC. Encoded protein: CASSRGTYGYTF.

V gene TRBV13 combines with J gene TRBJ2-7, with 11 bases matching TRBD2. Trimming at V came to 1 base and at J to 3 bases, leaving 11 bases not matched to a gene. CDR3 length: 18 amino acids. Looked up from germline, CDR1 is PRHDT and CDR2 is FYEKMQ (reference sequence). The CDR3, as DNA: TGTGCCAGCAGCTTAGAAGCATTGGGGACTAGCGGCTTCTACGAGCAGTACTTC. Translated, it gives CASSLEALGTSGFYEQYF.

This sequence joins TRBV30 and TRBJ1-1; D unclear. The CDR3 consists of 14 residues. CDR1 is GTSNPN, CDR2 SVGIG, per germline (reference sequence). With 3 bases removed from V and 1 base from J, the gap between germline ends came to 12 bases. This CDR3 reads CAWRRGAPNTEAFF. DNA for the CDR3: TGTGCCTGGAGGAGAGGAGCCCCGAACACTGAAGCTTTCTTT.

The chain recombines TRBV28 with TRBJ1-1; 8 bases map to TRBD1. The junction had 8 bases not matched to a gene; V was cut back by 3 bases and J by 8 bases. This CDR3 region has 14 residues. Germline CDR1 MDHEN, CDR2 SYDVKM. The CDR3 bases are TGTGCCAGCAGTTTCGCCGGACAGGGTTTGGAAGCTTTCTTT. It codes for CASSFAGQGLEAFF.

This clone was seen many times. CDR3 amino acids: CASSGNRDRASFF. In nucleotides, the CDR3 is TGTGCCAGCAGTGGTAACCGGGACAGGGCATCTTTCTTT. V and J are TRBV2 and TRBJ1-1, with 9 bases aligning to TRBD1. CDR1 is SNHLY and CDR2 is FYNNEI in the germline V gene. The CDR3 contains 13 residues. Losses at the gene ends were 4 bases for V and 12 bases for J; bases not matched to a gene: 9. Variable domain in full (rest from reference TRBV2 and TRBJ1-1): EPEVTQTPSHQVTQMGQEVILRCVPISNHLYFYWYRQILGQKVEFLVSFYNNEISEKSEIFDDQFSVERPDGSNFTLKIRSTKLEDSAMYFCASSGNRDRASFFGQGTRLTVV.

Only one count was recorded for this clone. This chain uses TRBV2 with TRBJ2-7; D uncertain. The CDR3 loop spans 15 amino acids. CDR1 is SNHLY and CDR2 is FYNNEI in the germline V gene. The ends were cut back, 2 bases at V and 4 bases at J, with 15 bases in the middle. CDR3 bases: TGTGCCAGCAGTGAACAAGGCCGAACTACTTACGAGCAGTACTTC. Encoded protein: CASSEQGRTTYEQYF.

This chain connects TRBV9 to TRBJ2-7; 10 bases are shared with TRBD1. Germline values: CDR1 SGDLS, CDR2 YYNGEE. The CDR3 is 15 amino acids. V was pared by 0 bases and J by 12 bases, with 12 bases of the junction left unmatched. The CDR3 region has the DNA TGTGCCAGCAGCGTAGAGGGACAGGGGTCCCGGGGCTTGTACTTC. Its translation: CASSVEGQGSRGLYF. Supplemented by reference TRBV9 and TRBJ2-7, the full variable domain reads DSGVTQTPKHLITATGQRVTLRCSPRSGDLSVYWYQQSLDQGLQFLIQYYNGEERAKGNILERFSAQQFPDLHSELNLSSLELGDSALYFCASSVEGQGSRGLYFGPGTRLTVT.

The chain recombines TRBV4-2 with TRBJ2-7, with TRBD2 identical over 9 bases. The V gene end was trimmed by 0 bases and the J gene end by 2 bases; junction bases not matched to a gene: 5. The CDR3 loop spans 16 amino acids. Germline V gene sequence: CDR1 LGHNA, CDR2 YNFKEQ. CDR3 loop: CASSQEVAGVTYEQYF. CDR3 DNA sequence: TGTGCCAGCAGCCAAGAAGTAGCGGGAGTAACCTACGAGCAGTACTTC.

DNA of the CDR3: TGTGCCAGCAGCGTTACATTGAATGAAAAACTGTTTTTT. Amino acids: CASSVTLNEKLFF. V gene TRBV6-1 combines with J gene TRBJ1-4; the D is unclear. Germline V gene lookup returns CDR1 MNHNS and CDR2 SASEGT. The CDR3 spans 13 residues. Trimming took off 6 bases at V and 5 bases at J, with 10 bases between the two ends.

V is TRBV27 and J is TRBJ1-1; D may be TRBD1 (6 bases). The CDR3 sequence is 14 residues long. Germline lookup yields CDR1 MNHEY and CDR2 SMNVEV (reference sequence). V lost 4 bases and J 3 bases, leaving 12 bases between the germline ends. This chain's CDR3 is CASSSNRVDTEAFF. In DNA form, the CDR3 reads TGTGCCAGCAGTTCCAACAGGGTCGACACTGAAGCTTTCTTT.

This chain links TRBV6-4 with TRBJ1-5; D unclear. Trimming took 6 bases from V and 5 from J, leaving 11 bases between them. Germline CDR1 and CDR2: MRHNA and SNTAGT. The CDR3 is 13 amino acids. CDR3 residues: CASRGGRYQPQHF. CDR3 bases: TGTGCCAGCAGAGGAGGCCGATATCAGCCCCAGCATTTT.

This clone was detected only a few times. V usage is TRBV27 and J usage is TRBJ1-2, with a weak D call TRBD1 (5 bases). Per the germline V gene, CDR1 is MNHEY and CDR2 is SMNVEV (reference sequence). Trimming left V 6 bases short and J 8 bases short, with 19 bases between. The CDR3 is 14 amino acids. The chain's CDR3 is CASSPGPQEGGYTF. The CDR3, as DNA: TGTGCCAGCAGCCCGGGGCCCCAGGAGGGAGGCTACACCTTC.

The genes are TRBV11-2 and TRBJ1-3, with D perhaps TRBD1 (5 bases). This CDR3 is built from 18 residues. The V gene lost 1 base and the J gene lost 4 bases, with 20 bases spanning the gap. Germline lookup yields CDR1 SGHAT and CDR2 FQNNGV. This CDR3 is CASSLGRGQGASGNTIYF. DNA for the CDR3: TGTGCCAGCAGCTTAGGAAGAGGCCAGGGTGCATCCGGAAACACCATATATTTT.

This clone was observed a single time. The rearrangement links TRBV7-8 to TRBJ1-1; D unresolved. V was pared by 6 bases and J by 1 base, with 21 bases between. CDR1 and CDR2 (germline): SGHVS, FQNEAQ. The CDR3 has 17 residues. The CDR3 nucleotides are TGTGCCAGCAGACTTGACCTCCCTATATCGGGGAACACTGAAGCTTTCTTT. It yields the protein CASRLDLPISGNTEAFF.

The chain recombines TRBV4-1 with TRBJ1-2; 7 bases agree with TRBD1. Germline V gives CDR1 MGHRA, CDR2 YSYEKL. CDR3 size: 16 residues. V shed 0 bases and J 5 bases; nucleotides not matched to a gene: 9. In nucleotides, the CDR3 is TGCGCCAGCAGCCAAGATGTCACAGGGGCCGCGTATGGCTACACCTTC. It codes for CASSQDVTGAAYGYTF.